The sequence of this T cell receptor beta chain was determined in a study of T cell repertoires in cytomegalovirus infection. Via MiXCR, TCRdb re-called the reads, giving one row per CDR3 protein. The sample has around 94,000 distinct CDR3 sequences; approximately 17% are singletons. The length of the CDR3 is 12 residues. The germline V gene has CDR1 SEHNR and CDR2 FQNEAQ (reference sequence). V lost 4 bases, J lost 6 bases, and 8 bases lay in between. This clonotype was detected ten times or more. What it recognizes is unknown. The study's findings and limits: Clonotypes of TCR beta that were HLA-C-restricted and CMV-specific dominated the ex vivo response.

Sequenced sample: PBMCs. This receptor was identified in a human donor in good health (CMV status not recorded). Some clones in this sample may be carry-over from other donors' samples. The J gene is TRBJ2-3, the V gene TRBV7-9; D is perhaps TRBD1 (6 bases). The CDR3 DNA is TGTGCCAGCAGCTCAACAGGGGATACGCAGTATTTT. This sequence encodes CASSSTGDTQYF.